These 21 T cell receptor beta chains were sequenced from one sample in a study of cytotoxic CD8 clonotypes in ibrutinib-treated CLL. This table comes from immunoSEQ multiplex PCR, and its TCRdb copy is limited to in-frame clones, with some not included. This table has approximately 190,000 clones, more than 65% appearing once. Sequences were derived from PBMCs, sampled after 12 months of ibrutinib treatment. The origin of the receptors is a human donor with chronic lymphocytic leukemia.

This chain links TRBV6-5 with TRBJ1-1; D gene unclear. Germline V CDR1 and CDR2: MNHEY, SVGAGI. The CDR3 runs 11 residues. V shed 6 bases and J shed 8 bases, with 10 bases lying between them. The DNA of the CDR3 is TGTGCCAGCAGCACCCCGCGCGAAGCTTTCTTT. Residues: CASSTPREAFF.

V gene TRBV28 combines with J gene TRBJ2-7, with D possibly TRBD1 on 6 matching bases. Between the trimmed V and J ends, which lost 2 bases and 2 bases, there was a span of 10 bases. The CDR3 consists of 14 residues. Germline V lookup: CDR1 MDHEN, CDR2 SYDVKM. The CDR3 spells CASSLGGSPYEQYF. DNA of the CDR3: TGTGCCAGCAGTTTAGGGGGCAGCCCCTACGAGCAGTACTTC.

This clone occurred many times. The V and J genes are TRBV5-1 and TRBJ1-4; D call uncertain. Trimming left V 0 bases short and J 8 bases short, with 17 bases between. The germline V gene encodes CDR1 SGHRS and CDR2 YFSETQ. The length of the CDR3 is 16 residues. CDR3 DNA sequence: TGCGCCAGCAGCTTGGCCGGGAACGGGCTAGGGGAAAAACTGTTTTTT. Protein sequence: CASSLAGNGLGEKLFF.

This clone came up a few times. The CDR3 loop is CASSVGVDTQYF. In DNA form, the CDR3 reads TGTGCCAGCAGTGTAGGGGTGGATACGCAGTATTTT. The genes are TRBV25-1 and TRBJ2-3; tentative D call: TRBD1 (5 bases). In germline, CDR1 is MGHDK, CDR2 SYGVNS. The V end was cut by 4 bases, the J end by 6 bases, with 8 bases between. CDR3 length: 12 amino acids. Looking up the rest from reference TRBV25-1 and TRBJ2-3 gives the full variable domain: EADIYQTPRYLVIGTGKKITLECSQTMGHDKMYWYQQDPGMELHLIHYSYGVNSTEKGDLSSESTVSRIRTEHFPLTLESARPSHTSQYLCASSVGVDTQYFGPGTRLTVL.

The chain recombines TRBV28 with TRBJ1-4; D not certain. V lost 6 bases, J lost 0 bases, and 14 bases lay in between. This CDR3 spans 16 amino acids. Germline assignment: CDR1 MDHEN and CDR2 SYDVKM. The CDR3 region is CASSPQRFATNEKLFF. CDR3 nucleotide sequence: TGTGCCAGCAGCCCACAAAGATTCGCAACTAATGAAAAACTGTTTTTT.

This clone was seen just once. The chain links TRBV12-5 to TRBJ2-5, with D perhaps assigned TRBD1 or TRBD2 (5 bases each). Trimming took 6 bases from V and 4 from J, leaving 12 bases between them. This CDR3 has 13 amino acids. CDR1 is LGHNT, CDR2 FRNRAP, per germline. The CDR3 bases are TGTGCTAGTGGGAGGGACCTAGGAGAGACCCAGTACTTC. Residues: CASGRDLGETQYF.

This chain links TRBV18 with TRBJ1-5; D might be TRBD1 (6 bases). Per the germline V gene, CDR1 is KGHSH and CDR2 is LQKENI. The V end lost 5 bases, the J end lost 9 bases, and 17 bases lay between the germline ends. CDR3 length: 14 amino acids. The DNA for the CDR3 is TGTGCCAGCTCAGGGGGCGACGCGGCGACGCCCCAGCATTTT. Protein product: CASSGGDAATPQHF.

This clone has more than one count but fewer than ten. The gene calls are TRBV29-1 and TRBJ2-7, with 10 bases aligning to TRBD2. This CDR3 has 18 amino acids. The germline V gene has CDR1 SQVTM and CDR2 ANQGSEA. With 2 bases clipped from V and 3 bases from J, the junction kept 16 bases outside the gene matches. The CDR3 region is CSVEPLPSGGPYYYEQYF. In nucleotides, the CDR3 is TGCAGCGTTGAACCCCTCCCTAGCGGGGGACCATACTACTACGAGCAGTACTTC.

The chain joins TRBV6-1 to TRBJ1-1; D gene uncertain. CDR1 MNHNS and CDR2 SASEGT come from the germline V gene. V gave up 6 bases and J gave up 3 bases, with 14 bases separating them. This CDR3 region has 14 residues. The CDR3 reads CASRLGAADTEAFF. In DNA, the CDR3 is TGTGCCAGCAGACTCGGCGCGGCTGACACTGAAGCTTTCTTT.

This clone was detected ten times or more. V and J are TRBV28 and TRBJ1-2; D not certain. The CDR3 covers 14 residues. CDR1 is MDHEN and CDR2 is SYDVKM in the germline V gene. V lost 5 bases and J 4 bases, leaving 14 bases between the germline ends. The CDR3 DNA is TGTGCCAGCAGTCCCGGACGGGTCCTCTATGGCTACACCTTC. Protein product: CASSPGRVLYGYTF.

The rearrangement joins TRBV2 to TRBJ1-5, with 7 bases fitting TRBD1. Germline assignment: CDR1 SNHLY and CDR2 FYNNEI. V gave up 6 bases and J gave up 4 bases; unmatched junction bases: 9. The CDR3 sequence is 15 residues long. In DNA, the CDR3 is TGTGCCAGCAGGGGCCAGGGGGTAGGAAATCAGCCCCAGCATTTT. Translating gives CASRGQGVGNQPQHF.

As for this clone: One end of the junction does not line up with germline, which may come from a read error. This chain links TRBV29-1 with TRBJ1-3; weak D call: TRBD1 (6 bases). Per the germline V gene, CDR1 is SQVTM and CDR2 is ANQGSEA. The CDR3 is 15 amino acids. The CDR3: CTVRTGFDSGNTIYF. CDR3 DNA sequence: TGCACCGTTCGAACAGGGTTCGACTCTGGAAACACCATATATTTT. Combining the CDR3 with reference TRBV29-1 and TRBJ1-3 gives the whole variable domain SAVISQKPSRDICQRGTSLTIQCQVDSQVTMMFWYRQQPGQSLTLIATANQGSEATYESGFVIDKFPISRPNLTFSTLTVSNMSPEDSSIYLCTVRTGFDSGNTIYFGEGSWLTVV.

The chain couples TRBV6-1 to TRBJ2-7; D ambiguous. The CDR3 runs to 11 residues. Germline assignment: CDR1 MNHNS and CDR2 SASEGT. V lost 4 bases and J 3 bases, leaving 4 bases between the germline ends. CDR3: CASSVLYEQYF. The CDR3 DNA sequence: TGTGCCAGCAGTGTCCTCTACGAGCAGTACTTC.

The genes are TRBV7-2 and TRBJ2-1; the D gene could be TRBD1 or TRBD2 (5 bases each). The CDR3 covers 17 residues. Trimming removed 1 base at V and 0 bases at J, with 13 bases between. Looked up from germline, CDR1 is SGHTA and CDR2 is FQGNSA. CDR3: CASSLVMGVSSYNEQFF. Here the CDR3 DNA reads TGTGCCAGCAGCTTAGTCATGGGGGTGAGCTCCTACAATGAGCAGTTCTTC.

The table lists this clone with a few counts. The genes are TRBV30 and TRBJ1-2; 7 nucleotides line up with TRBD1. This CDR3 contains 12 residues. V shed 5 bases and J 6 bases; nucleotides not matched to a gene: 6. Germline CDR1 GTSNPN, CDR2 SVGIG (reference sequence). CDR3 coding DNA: TGTGCCTGGTCGACAGGGTGGGATGGCTACACCTTC. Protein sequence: CAWSTGWDGYTF.

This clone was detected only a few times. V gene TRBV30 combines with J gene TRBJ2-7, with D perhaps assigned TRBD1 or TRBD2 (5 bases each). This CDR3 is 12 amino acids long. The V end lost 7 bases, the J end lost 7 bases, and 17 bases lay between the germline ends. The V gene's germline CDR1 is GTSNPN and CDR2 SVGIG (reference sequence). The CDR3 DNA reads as TGTGCCTCTCTGACGGGGCACAGGGAGCAGTACTTC. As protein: CASLTGHREQYF. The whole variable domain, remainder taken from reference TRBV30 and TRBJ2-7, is SQTIHQWPATLVQPVGSPLSLECTVEGTSNPNLYWYRQAAGRGLQLLFYSVGIGQISSEVPQNLSASRPQDRQFILSSKKLLLSDSGFYLCASLTGHREQYFGPGTRLTVT.

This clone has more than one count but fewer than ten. The CDR3 DNA reads as TGTGCCAGCAGGCCCGACTGGTACTCCTACGAGCAGTACTTC. Translating it yields CASRPDWYSYEQYF. The genes are TRBV5-8 and TRBJ2-7; D is unresolved. The CDR3 totals 14 residues. Germline CDR1 and CDR2: SGHTS and YDEGEE. Trimming left V 5 bases short and J 0 bases short, with 12 bases between. Full variable domain (rest looked up from reference TRBV5-8 and TRBJ2-7): EAGVTQSPTHLIKTRGQQATLRCSPISGHTSVYWYQQALGLGLQFLLWYDEGEERNRGNFPPRFSGRQFPNYSSELNVNALELEDSALYLCASRPDWYSYEQYFGPGTRLTVT.

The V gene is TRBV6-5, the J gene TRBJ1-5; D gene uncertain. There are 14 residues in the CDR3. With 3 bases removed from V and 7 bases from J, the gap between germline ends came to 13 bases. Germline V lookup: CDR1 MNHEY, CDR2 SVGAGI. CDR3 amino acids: CASSYRRNDQPQHF. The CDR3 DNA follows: TGTGCCAGCAGTTATCGACGGAACGACCAGCCCCAGCATTTT.

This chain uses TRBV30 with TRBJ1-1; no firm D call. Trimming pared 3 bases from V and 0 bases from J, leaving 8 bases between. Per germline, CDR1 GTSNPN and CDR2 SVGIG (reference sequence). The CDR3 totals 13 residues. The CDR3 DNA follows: TGTGCCTGGAGGGGAGCCGTGAACACTGAAGCTTTCTTT. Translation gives CAWRGAVNTEAFF.

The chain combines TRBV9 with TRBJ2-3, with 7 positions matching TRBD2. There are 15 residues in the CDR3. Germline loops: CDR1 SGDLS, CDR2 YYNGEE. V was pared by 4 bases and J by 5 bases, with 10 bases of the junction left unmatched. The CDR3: CASSPPGGNKDTQYF. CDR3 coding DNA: TGTGCCAGCAGCCCCCCCGGGGGGAACAAAGATACGCAGTATTTT.

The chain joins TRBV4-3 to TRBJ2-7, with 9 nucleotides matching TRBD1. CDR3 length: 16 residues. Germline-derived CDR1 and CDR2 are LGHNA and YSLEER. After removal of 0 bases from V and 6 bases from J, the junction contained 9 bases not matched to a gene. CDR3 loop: CASSQDWDRVLREQYF. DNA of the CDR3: TGCGCCAGCAGCCAAGACTGGGACAGGGTTTTGCGCGAGCAGTACTTC.